The 31 T cell receptor beta chains presented below share a single source sample, sequenced in a study of T cells expressing NK-cell markers. One entry per CDR3 protein, without DNA, is what TCRdb gives after re-calling the 5' RACE reads. The ten most abundant clones cover 3% to 4.5% of a sample with hundreds of thousands of distinct CDR3 sequences. Sequencing used blood T cells: a sorted CD56 or NKG2C T cell subset, CD4+ or CD8+ T cells, or bulk PBMC T cells (not recorded which). All receptors come from a man aged 18 to 30 in good health.

CDR3 sequence: CASTPIKSARAYNEQFF. The chain joins TRBV12-3 or TRBV12-4 to TRBJ2-1; TCRdb's D call, TRBD1, is unchecked because there is no DNA. This CDR3 is 17 amino acids long.

The gene calls are TRBV6-1 and TRBJ2-3; the D call from TCRdb, TRBD2, cannot be confirmed without DNA. The CDR3 loop spans 18 amino acids. Germline CDR1 MNHNS, CDR2 SASEGT. CDR3 loop: CASSETHASGASTDTQYF.

The genes are TRBV28 and TRBJ2-5. The CDR3 runs to 14 residues. Germline-derived CDR1 and CDR2 are MDHEN and SYDVKM. The CDR3 sequence is CASSGYHRRETQYF.

This rearrangement joins TRBV12-3 or TRBV12-4 to TRBJ1-1. The CDR3 contains 14 residues. CDR3 residues: CASMRRHQNTEAFF.

The chain has TRBV20-1 and TRBJ2-3; checking the TCRdb D call of TRBD1 is not possible without DNA. From germline, CDR1 is DFQATT and CDR2 SNEGSKA (reference sequence). The CDR3 totals 15 residues. CDR3 loop: CSVAGAVSSTDTQYF.

The CDR3 loop is CASSRDHLSSKTQYF. J is TRBJ2-5 and V is TRBV5-5; as DNA is missing, the TRBD1 call by TCRdb cannot be tested. This CDR3 spans 15 amino acids. The germline V gene has CDR1 SGHKS and CDR2 YYEKEE (reference sequence).

The rearrangement joins TRBV10-3 to TRBJ2-1; the D gene TCRdb calls, TRBD2, cannot be checked with no DNA. The CDR3 has 15 amino acids. Per germline, CDR1 ENHRY and CDR2 SYGVKD. CDR3 loop: CAISESRTGTNEQFF.

The rearrangement uses TRBV20-1 and TRBJ2-5. CDR3 length equals 14 residues. Germline CDR1 reads DFQATT; CDR2 reads SNEGSKA (reference sequence). The CDR3: CSAPSKAAQETQYF.

The V call is TRBV7-9, the J call TRBJ2-3; as DNA is missing, the TRBD2 call by TCRdb cannot be tested. The V gene's germline CDR1 is SEHNR and CDR2 FQNEAQ (reference sequence). The CDR3 has 16 residues. This CDR3 reads CASSPPSGSMKDTQYF.

J is TRBJ2-4 and V is TRBV10-3; TCRdb lists TRBD2, though no DNA is available to test this call. The germline V gene has CDR1 ENHRY and CDR2 SYGVKD. The CDR3 is 15 residues long. The CDR3 loop reads CATRTEGGVKNIQYF.

This chain connects TRBV30 to TRBJ1-2; the D call from TCRdb, TRBD1, cannot be confirmed without DNA. The length of the CDR3 is 13 residues. Germline CDR1 is GTSNPN and CDR2 is SVGIG (reference sequence). The CDR3 loop is CAWSPRQKDGYTF. The full variable domain, its missing parts supplied by reference TRBV30 and TRBJ1-2, is SQTIHQWPATLVQPVGSPLSLECTVEGTSNPNLYWYRQAAGRGLQLLFYSVGIGQISSEVPQNLSASRPQDRQFILSSKKLLLSDSGFYLCAWSPRQKDGYTFGSGTRLTVV.

This chain joins TRBV7-8 and TRBJ1-2. The CDR3 loop spans 15 amino acids. The germline V gene encodes CDR1 SGHVS and CDR2 FQNEAQ. CDR3 protein: CASSLGYGGQYGYTF.

The chain is built from TRBV10-3 and TRBJ2-3. CDR3 length: 14 amino acids. Germline CDR1 reads ENHRY; CDR2 reads SYGVKD. The CDR3: CAISESKVKDTQYF.

V gene TRBV2 combines with J gene TRBJ2-3; checking the TCRdb D call of TRBD2 is not possible without DNA. This CDR3 spans 14 amino acids. The germline V gene encodes CDR1 SNHLY and CDR2 FYNNEI. The CDR3 here is CATRTSGIQDTQYF.

The chain recombines TRBV7-2 with TRBJ2-5; the D gene TCRdb calls, TRBD1, cannot be checked with no DNA. Germline V gives CDR1 SGHTA, CDR2 FQGNSA. The CDR3 runs to 15 residues. The CDR3: CASSLARFRGETQYF.

The genes are TRBV3-1 and TRBJ1-1; absent DNA, TCRdb's TRBD1 call cannot be checked. CDR3 length: 16 amino acids. Germline CDR1 and CDR2: LGHDT and YNNKEL (reference sequence). Here the CDR3 reads CASSPADRGRYTEAFF.

The chain links TRBV12-3 or TRBV12-4 to TRBJ1-2; TCRdb proposes TRBD1, but this gene call is untestable without DNA. The CDR3 is 15 residues long. CDR3 sequence: CASSFTGLAGYGYTF.

The rearrangement joins TRBV5-1 to TRBJ2-1; as DNA is missing, the TRBD1 call by TCRdb cannot be tested. Germline CDR1 and CDR2: SGHRS and YFSETQ. The CDR3 is made up of 16 amino acids. The CDR3 region is CASSSAGTASYNEQFF.

The chain uses TRBV7-2 and TRBJ2-7; lacking DNA, the TRBD1 call made by TCRdb goes unchecked. The germline CDR1 and CDR2 sequences are SGHTA and FQGNSA. This CDR3 has 15 residues. The chain's CDR3 is CASSLQGTNLYEQYF.

This chain joins TRBV6-5 and TRBJ2-5; as DNA is missing, the TRBD1 call by TCRdb cannot be tested. This CDR3 spans 16 amino acids. CDR1 and CDR2 from the germline V gene are MNHEY and SVGAGI. The chain's CDR3 is CASSYHWGRVGETQYF.

The rearrangement joins TRBV5-1 to TRBJ2-1; there is no DNA to check the TCRdb D call of TRBD2. This CDR3 has 16 residues. The germline V gene encodes CDR1 SGHRS and CDR2 YFSETQ. CDR3 protein: CASSPQGLADLNEQFF. The complete variable domain, with remaining parts taken from reference TRBV5-1 and TRBJ2-1, reads KAGVTQTPRYLIKTRGQQVTLSCSPISGHRSVSWYQQTPGQGLQFLFEYFSETQRNKGNFPGRFSGRQFSNSRSEMNVSTLELGDSALYLCASSPQGLADLNEQFFGPGTRLTVL.

The chain links TRBV7-2 to TRBJ2-1; lacking DNA, the TRBD1 call made by TCRdb goes unchecked. CDR3 length: 14 residues. Germline assignment: CDR1 SGHTA and CDR2 FQGNSA. CDR3 residues: CASGGRGKNNEQFF. The whole variable domain, filled in from reference TRBV7-2 and TRBJ2-1, reads GAGVSQSPSNKVTEKGKDVELRCDPISGHTALYWYRQSLGQGLEFLIYFQGNSAPDKSGLPSDRFSAERTGGSVSTLTIQRTQQEDSAVYLCASGGRGKNNEQFFGPGTRLTVL.

The gene calls are TRBV4-1 and TRBJ1-2. There are 13 residues in the CDR3. Looked up from germline, CDR1 is MGHRA and CDR2 is YSYEKL. This chain's CDR3 is CASSQGDTYGYTF.

This chain joins TRBV20-1 and TRBJ1-1; TCRdb names TRBD1, which stays unverified in the absence of DNA. Germline CDR1 reads DFQATT; CDR2 reads SNEGSKA (reference sequence). There are 16 residues in the CDR3. The CDR3: CSARDPTLRQGKEAFF.

The chain's CDR3 is CASSPRLGLDATNEKLFF. The chain combines TRBV4-2 with TRBJ1-4. Germline lookup yields CDR1 LGHNA and CDR2 YNFKEQ. This CDR3 comprises 18 residues.

The V call is TRBV7-2, the J call TRBJ2-5; without DNA, the TCRdb call of TRBD1 cannot be checked. CDR1 and CDR2 (germline): SGHTA, FQGNSA. This CDR3 has 15 amino acids. The CDR3 spells CASSSSAPGPETQYF.

V is TRBV27 and J is TRBJ1-5; TCRdb gives TRBD1 as the D gene, but with no DNA this cannot be confirmed. This CDR3 has 13 residues. CDR1 and CDR2 from the germline V gene are MNHEY and SMNVEV (reference sequence). The CDR3 sequence is CASSSQAGYPQHF.

The rearrangement uses TRBV20-1 and TRBJ2-5; there is no DNA to check the TCRdb D call of TRBD2. CDR1 and CDR2 (germline): DFQATT, SNEGSKA (reference sequence). CDR3 length: 15 amino acids. The CDR3 loop reads CSAGRTSGSSETQYF.

The CDR3 protein is CASSHDILAGDHNEQFF. The chain uses TRBV3-1 and TRBJ2-1; the TRBD2 assignment by TCRdb is unverifiable without DNA. The CDR3 is 17 amino acids. CDR1 and CDR2 (germline): LGHDT, YNNKEL (reference sequence).

The chain carries TRBV7-9 and TRBJ1-1. In germline, CDR1 is SEHNR, CDR2 FQNEAQ (reference sequence). The CDR3 extends over 13 amino acids. The CDR3 is CASSEEGLTEAFF.

The chain has TRBV6-1 and TRBJ1-2. CDR1 is MNHNS and CDR2 is SASEGT in the germline V gene. The length of the CDR3 is 15 residues. The CDR3 loop reads CASSEGLTAYKGYTF.